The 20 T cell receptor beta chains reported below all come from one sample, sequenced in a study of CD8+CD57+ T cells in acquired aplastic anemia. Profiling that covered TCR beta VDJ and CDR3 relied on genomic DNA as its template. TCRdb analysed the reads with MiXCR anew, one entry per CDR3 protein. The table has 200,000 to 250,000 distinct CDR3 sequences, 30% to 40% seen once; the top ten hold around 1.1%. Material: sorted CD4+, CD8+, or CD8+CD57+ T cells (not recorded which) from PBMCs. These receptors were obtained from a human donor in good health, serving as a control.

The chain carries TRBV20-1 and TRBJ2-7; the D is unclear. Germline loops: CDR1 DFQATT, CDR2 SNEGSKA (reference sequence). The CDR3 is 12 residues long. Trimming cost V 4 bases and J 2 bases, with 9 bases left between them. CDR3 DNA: TGCAGTGCTATCGGCCCCGCCTACGAGCAGTACTTC. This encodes CSAIGPAYEQYF.

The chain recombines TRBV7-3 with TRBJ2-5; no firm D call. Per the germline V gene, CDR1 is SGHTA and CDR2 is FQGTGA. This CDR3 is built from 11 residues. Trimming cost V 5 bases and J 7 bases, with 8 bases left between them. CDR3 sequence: CASSLRGTQYF. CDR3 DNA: TGTGCCAGCAGCCTCCGTGGGACCCAGTACTTC.

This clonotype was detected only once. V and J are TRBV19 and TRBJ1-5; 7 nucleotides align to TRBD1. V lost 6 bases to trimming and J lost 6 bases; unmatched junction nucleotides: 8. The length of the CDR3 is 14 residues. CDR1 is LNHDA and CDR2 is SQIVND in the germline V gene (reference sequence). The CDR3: CASRRRQGGQPQHF. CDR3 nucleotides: TGTGCCAGTAGGCGGCGACAGGGAGGTCAGCCCCAGCATTTT.

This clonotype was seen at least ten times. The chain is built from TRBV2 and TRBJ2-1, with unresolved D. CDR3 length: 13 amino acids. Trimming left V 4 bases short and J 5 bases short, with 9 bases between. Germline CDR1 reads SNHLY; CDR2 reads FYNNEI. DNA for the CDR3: TGTGCCAGCAGTGTTTGGTCGGACAATGAGCAGTTCTTC. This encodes CASSVWSDNEQFF.

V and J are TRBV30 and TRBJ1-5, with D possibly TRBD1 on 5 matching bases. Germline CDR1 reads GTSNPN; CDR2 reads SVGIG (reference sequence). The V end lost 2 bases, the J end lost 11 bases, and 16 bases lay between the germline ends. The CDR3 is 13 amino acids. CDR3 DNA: TGTGCCTGGAGTTTGATAGGGGACGGGGCCCAGCATTTT. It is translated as CAWSLIGDGAQHF. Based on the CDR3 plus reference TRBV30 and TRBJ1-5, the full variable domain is SQTIHQWPATLVQPVGSPLSLECTVEGTSNPNLYWYRQAAGRGLQLLFYSVGIGQISSEVPQNLSASRPQDRQFILSSKKLLLSDSGFYLCAWSLIGDGAQHFGDGTRLSIL.

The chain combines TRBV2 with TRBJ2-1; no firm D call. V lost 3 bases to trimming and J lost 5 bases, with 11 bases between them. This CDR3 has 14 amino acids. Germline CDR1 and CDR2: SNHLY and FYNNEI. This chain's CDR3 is CASSEAETNNEQFF. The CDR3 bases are TGTGCCAGCAGTGAGGCAGAGACGAACAATGAGCAGTTCTTC.

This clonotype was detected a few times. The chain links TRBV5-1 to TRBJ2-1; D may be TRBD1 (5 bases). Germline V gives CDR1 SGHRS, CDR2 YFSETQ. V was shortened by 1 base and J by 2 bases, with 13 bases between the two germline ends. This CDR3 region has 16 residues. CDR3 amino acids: CASSLTGQRAYNEQFF. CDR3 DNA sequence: TGCGCCAGCAGCTTGACAGGCCAAAGGGCCTACAATGAGCAGTTCTTC.

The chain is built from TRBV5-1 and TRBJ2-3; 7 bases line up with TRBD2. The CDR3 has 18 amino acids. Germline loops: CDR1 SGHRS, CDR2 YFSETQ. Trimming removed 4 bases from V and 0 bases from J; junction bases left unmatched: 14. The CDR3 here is CASSPLPGRGTSTDTQYF. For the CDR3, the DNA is TGCGCCAGCAGCCCTCTCCCAGGGAGGGGAACTAGCACAGATACGCAGTATTTT.

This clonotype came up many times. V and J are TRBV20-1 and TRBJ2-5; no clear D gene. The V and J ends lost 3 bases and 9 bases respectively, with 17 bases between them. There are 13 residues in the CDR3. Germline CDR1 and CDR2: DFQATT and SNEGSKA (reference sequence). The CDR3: CSARSGRDGAQYF. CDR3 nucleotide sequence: TGCAGTGCTAGGTCCGGGCGAGATGGGGCCCAGTACTTC.

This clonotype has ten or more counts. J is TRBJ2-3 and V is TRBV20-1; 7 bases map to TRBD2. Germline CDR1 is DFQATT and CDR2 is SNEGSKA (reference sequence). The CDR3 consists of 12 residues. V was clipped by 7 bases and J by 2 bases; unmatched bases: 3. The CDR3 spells CSGRGNTDTQYF. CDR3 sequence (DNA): TGCAGTGGGCGGGGGAACACAGATACGCAGTATTTT.

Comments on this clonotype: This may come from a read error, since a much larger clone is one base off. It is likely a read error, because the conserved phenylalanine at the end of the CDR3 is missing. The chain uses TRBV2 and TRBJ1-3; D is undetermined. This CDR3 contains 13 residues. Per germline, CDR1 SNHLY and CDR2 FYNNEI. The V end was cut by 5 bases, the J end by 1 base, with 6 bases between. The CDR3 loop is CASSPTSGNTIYL. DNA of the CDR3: TGTGCCAGCAGTCCAACTTCTGGAAACACCATATATCTT.

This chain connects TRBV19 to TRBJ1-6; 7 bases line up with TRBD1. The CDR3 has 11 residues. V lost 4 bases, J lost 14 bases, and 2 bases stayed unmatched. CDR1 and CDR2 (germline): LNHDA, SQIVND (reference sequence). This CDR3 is CASSNDRALHF. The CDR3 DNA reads TGTGCCAGTAGTAACGACAGGGCCCTCCACTTT.

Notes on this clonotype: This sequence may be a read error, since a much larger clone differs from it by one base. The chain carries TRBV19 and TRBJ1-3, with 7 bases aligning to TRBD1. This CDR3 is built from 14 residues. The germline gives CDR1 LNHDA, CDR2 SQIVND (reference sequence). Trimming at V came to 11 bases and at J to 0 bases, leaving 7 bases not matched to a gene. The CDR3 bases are TGTGCCGCCCGTCCAGGGGGCTCTGGAAACACCATATATTTT. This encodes CAARPGGSGNTIYF.

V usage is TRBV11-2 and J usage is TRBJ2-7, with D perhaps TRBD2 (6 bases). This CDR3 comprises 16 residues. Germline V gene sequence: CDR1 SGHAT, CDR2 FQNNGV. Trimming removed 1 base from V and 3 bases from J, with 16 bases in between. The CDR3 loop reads CASSLVLVGDFYEQYF. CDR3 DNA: TGTGCCAGCAGCTTAGTGCTAGTAGGGGACTTCTACGAGCAGTACTTC.

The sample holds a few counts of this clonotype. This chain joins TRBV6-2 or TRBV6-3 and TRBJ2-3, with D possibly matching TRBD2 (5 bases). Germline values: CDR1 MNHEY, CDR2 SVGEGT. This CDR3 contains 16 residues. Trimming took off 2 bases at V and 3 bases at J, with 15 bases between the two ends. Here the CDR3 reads CASSYQPGIATDTQYF. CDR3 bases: TGTGCCAGCAGTTACCAGCCGGGAATAGCGACAGATACGCAGTATTTT.

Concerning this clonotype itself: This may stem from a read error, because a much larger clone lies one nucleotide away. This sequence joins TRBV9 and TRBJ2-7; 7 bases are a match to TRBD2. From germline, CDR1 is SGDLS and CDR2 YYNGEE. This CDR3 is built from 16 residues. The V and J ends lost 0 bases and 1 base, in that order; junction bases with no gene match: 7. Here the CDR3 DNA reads TGTGCCAGCAGCGTAGAAGCGGGAACCGGGTCCTACGAGCAGTACTTC. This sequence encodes CASSVEAGTGSYEQYF. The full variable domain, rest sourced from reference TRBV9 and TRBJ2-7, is DSGVTQTPKHLITATGQRVTLRCSPRSGDLSVYWYQQSLDQGLQFLIQYYNGEERAKGNILERFSAQQFPDLHSELNLSSLELGDSALYFCASSVEAGTGSYEQYFGPGTRLTVT.

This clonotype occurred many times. Here the CDR3 DNA reads TGCGCCAGCAGCCTAACTTCGGTCCGCTTAGAATATGGCTACACCTTC. Translation: CASSLTSVRLEYGYTF. This rearrangement joins TRBV5-1 to TRBJ1-2; D remains unclear. The germline V gene encodes CDR1 SGHRS and CDR2 YFSETQ. Trimming removed 4 bases at V and 5 bases at J, with 21 bases between. The CDR3 totals 16 residues. The variable domain in full, completed from reference TRBV5-1 and TRBJ1-2, reads KAGVTQTPRYLIKTRGQQVTLSCSPISGHRSVSWYQQTPGQGLQFLFEYFSETQRNKGNFPGRFSGRQFSNSRSEMNVSTLELGDSALYLCASSLTSVRLEYGYTFGSGTRLTVV.

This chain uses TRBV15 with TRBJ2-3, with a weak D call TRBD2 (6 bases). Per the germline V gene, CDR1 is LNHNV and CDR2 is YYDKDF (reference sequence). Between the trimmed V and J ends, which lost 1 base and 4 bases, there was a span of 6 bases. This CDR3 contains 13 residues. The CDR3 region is CATSRAGADTQYF. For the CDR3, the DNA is TGTGCCACCAGCAGAGCGGGGGCAGATACGCAGTATTTT. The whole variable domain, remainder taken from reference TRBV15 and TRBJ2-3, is DAMVIQNPRYQVTQFGKPVTLSCSQTLNHNVMYWYQQKSSQAPKLLFHYYDKDFNNEADTPDNFQSRRPNTSFCFLDIRSPGLGDTAMYLCATSRAGADTQYFGPGTRLTVL.

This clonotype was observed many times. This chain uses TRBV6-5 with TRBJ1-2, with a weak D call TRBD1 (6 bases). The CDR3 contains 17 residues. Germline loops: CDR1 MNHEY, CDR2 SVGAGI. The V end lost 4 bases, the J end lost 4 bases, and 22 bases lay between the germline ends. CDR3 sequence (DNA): TGTGCCAGCAGTTGGGGGCCGATCGCTACTCGCGCCTATGGCTACACCTTC. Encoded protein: CASSWGPIATRAYGYTF.

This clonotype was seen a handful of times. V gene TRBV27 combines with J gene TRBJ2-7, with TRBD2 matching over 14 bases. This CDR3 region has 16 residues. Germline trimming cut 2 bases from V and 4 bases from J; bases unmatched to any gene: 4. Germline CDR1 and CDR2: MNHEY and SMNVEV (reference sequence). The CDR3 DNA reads TGTGCCAGCAGTTTAGCCCGGACTAGCGGGAGGTACGAGCAGTACTTC. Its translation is CASSLARTSGRYEQYF.